The clone carrying this T cell receptor beta chain appeared once. TCR beta was sequenced from blood CD8+ and CD4+ T cells. The data stem from a study of CD8 T cells in Susac syndrome. RNA amounts of about 0.45 to 1 ug underwent reverse transcription with random hexamers. immunoSEQ multiplex PCR amplified TCR beta CDR3 across 54 Vbeta, 13 Jbeta. MiXCR, applied by TCRdb to the immunoSEQ multiplex PCR reads, yields one record per CDR3 protein. The sample includes approximately 140,000 distinct CDR3 sequences, roughly 80% seen only once; the top ten take 0.5% to 0.65%. The CDR3 length is 15 residues. Unmatched junction bases numbered 8, after V lost 5 bases and J lost 8 bases. From germline, CDR1 is MNHEY and CDR2 SMNVEV (reference sequence).

V usage is TRBV27 and J usage is TRBJ1-5; TRBD1 matches at 11 bases. The TCR originated in a human donor with multiple sclerosis. The sample comprised CD8+ T cells from PBMCs. DNA of the CDR3: TGTGCCAGCAGTGCCGGACAGGGGGCAGGGGAGCCCCAGCATTTT. Translating gives CASSAGQGAGEPQHF.